The T cell receptor beta chain described here comes from a study of blood T cells in healthy people across ages. CDR1 is SGHRS and CDR2 is YFSETQ in the germline V gene. Trimming left V 0 bases short and J 12 bases short, with 7 bases between. CDR3 length: 11 amino acids. On this clonotype itself: Its antigen is as yet unknown. This may come from a read error, since a much larger clone is one base off.

Through a sample-barcoded 5' primer and a J-beta primer mix, a second PCR was run for 7 to 11 cycles. TCRdb passed the 5' RACE reads through MiXCR, listing each CDR3 protein once. Of some 700,000 distinct CDR3 sequences in the sample, approximately 43% were seen once. Researchers isolated at least 6 million PBMCs per sample. Study-level points and caveats: Naive CD4+ cell counts and diversity both ran higher in long-lived than in aged donors. TCR beta diversity tracked closely with naive T cell percentage.

V and J are TRBV5-1 and TRBJ2-1; no reliable D call. This clonotype was sampled from a woman in her sixties or seventies in good health. Source material: blood. CDR3 coding DNA: TGCGCCAGCAGCTTGGGCCATGGGCAGTTCTTC. Translating gives CASSLGHGQFF.